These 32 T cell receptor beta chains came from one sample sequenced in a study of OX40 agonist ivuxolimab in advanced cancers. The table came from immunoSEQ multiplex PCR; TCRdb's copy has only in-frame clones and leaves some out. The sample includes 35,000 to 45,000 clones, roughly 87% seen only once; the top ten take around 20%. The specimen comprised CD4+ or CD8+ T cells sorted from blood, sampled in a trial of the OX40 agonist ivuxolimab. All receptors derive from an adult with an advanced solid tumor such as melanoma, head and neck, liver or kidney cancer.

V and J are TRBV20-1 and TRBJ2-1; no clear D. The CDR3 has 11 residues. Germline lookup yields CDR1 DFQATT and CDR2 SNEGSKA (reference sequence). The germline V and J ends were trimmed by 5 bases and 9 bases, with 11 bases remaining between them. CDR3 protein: CSAQSVGEQFF. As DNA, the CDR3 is TGCAGTGCTCAGAGCGTGGGTGAGCAGTTCTTC.

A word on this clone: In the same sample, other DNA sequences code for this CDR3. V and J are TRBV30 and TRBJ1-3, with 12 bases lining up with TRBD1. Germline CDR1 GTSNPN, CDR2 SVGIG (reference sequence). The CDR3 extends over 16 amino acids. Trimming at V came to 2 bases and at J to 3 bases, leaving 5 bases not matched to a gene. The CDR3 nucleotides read TGTGCCTGGAGTACAGGGACAGGGGGCCTTGGAAACACCATATATTTT. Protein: CAWSTGTGGLGNTIYF.

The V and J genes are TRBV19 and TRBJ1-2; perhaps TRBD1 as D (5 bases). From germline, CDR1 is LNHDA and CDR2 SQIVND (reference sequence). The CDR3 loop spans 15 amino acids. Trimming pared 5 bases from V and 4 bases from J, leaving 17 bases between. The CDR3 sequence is CASSPFGGSLYGYTF. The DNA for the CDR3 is TGTGCCAGTAGTCCCTTTGGGGGGTCCCTCTATGGCTACACCTTC. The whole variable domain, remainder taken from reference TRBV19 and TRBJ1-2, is DGGITQSPKYLFRKEGQNVTLSCEQNLNHDAMYWYRQDPGQGLRLIYYSQIVNDFQKGDIAEGYSVSREKKESFPLTVTSAQKNPTAFYLCASSPFGGSLYGYTFGSGTRLTVV.

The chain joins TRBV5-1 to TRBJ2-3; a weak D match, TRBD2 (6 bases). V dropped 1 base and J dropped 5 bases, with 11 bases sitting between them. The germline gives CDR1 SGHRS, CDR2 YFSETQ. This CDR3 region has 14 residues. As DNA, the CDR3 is TGCGCCAGCAGCTTGTTACTAGCTGGAGATACGCAGTATTTT. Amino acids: CASSLLLAGDTQYF. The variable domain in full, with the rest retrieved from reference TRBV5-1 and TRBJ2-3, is KAGVTQTPRYLIKTRGQQVTLSCSPISGHRSVSWYQQTPGQGLQFLFEYFSETQRNKGNFPGRFSGRQFSNSRSEMNVSTLELGDSALYLCASSLLLAGDTQYFGPGTRLTVL.

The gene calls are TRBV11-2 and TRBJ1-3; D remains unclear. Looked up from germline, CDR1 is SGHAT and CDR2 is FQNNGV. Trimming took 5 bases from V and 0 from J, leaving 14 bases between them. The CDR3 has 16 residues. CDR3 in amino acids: CASSHGRTSSGNTIYF. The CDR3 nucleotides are TGTGCCAGCAGCCACGGACGGACGAGCTCTGGAAACACCATATATTTT. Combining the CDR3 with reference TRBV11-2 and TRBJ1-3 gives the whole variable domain EAGVAQSPRYKIIEKRQSVAFWCNPISGHATLYWYQQILGQGPKLLIQFQNNGVVDDSQLPKDRFSAERLKGVDSTLKIQPAKLEDSAVYLCASSHGRTSSGNTIYFGEGSWLTVV.

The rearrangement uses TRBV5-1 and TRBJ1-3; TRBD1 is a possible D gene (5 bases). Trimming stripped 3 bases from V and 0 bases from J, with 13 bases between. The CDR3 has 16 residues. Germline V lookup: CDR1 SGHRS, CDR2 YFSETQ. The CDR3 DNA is TGCGCCAGCAGCTCCTACGACAGCGGCTCTGGAAACACCATATATTTT. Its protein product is CASSSYDSGSGNTIYF.

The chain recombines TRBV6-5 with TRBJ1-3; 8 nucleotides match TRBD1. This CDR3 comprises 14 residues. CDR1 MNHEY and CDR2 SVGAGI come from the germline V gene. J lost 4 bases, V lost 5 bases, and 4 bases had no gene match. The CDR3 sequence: CASSQWDRGNTIYF. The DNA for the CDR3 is TGTGCCAGCAGTCAGTGGGACAGGGGAAACACCATATATTTT.

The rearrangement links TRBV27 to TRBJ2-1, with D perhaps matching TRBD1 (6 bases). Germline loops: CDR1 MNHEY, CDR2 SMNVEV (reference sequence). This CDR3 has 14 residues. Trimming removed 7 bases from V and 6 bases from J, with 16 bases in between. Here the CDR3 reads CASTPGTRGNEQFF. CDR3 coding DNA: TGTGCCAGCACACCCGGGACAAGGGGCAATGAGCAGTTCTTC.

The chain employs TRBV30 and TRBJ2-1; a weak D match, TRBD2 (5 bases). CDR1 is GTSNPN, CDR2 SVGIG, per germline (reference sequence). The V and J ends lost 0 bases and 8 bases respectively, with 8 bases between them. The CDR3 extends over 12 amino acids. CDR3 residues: CAWSVGGDEQFF. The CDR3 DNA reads TGTGCCTGGAGTGTAGGAGGCGATGAGCAGTTCTTC. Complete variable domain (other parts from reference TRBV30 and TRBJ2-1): SQTIHQWPATLVQPVGSPLSLECTVEGTSNPNLYWYRQAAGRGLQLLFYSVGIGQISSEVPQNLSASRPQDRQFILSSKKLLLSDSGFYLCAWSVGGDEQFFGPGTRLTVL.

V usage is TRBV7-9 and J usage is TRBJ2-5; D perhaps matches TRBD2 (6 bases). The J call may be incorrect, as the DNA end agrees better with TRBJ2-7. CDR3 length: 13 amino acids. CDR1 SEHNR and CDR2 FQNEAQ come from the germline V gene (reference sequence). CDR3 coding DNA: TGTGCCAGCAGCTTAGGGGGAGGCTACGAGCAGTACTTC. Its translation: CASSLGGGYEQYF.

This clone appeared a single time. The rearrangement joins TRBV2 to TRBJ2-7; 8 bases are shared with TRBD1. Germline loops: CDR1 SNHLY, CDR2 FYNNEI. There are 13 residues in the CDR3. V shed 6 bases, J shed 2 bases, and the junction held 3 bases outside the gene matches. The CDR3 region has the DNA TGTGCCAGCAGGACAGGGGACGCCTACGAGCAGTACTTC. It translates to CASRTGDAYEQYF.

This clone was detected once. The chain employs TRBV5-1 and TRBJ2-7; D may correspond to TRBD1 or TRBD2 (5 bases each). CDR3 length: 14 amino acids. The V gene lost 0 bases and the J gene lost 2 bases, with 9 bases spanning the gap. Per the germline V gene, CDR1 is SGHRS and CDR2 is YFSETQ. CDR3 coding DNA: TGCGCCAGCAGCTTGGGCGAGGGACCCTACGAGCAGTACTTC. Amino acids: CASSLGEGPYEQYF.

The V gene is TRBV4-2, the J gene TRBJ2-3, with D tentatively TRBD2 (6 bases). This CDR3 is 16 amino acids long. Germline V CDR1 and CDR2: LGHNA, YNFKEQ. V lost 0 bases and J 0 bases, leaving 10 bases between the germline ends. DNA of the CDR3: TGTGCCAGCAGCCAAGATCGCGGGGAAAGCACAGATACGCAGTATTTT. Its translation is CASSQDRGESTDTQYF.

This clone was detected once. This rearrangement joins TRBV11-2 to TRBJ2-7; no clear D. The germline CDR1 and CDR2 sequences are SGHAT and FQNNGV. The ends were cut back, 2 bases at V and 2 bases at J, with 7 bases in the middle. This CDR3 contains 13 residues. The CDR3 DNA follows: TGTGCCAGCAGCTTATCGAGAACCTACGAGCAGTACTTC. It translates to CASSLSRTYEQYF.

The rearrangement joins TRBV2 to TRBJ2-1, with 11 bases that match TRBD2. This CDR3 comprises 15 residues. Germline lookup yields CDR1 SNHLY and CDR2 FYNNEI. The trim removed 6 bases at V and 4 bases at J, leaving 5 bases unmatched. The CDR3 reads CASSEGLAEYNEQFF. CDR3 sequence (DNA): TGTGCCAGCAGCGAGGGACTAGCGGAATACAATGAGCAGTTCTTC. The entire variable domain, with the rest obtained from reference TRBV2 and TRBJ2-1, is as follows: EPEVTQTPSHQVTQMGQEVILRCVPISNHLYFYWYRQILGQKVEFLVSFYNNEISEKSEIFDDQFSVERPDGSNFTLKIRSTKLEDSAMYFCASSEGLAEYNEQFFGPGTRLTVL.

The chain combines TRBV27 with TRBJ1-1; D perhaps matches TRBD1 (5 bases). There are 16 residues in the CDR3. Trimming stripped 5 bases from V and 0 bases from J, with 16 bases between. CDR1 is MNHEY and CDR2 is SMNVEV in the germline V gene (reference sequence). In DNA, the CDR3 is TGTGCCAGCAGTCCCTATGGGGGGGACCTGAACACTGAAGCTTTCTTT. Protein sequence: CASSPYGGDLNTEAFF.

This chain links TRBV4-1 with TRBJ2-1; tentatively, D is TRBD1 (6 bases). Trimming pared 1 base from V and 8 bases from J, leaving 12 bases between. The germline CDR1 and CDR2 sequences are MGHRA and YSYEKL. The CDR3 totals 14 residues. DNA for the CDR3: TGCGCCAGCAGCCAAGTAGGGGGTCTGGATGAGCAGTTCTTC. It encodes CASSQVGGLDEQFF.

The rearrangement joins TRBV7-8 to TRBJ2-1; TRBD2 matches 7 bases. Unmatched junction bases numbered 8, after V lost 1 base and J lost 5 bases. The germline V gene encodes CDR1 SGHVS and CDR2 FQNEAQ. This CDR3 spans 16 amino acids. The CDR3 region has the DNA TGTGCCAGCAGCTTAGGATTTGGCGGGGGAAACAATGAGCAGTTCTTC. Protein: CASSLGFGGGNNEQFF.

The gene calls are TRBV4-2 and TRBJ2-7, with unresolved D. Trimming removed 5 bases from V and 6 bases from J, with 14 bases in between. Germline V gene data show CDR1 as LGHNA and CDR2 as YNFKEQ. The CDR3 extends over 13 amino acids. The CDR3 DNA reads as TGTGCCAGCAGCACTACTACGACATCCGAGCAGTACTTC. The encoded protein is CASSTTTTSEQYF.

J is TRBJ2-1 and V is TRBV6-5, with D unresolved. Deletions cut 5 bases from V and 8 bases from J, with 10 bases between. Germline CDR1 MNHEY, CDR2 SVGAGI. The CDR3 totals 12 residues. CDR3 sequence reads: CASSPGVDEQFF. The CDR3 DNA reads TGTGCCAGCAGTCCTGGGGTGGATGAGCAGTTCTTC.

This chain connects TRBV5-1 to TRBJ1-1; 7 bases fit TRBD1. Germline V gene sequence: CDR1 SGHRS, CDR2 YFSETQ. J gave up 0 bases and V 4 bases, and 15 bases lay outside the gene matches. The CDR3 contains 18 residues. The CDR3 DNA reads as TGCGCCAGCAGCCCCTTGGGGACAGAGCAGAACTTGAACACTGAAGCTTTCTTT. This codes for CASSPLGTEQNLNTEAFF.

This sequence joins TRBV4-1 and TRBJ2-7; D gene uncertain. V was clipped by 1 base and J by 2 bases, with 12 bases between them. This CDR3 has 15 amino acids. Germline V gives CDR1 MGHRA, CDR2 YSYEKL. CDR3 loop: CASSQVSGPTYEQYF. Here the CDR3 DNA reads TGCGCCAGCAGCCAAGTAAGTGGGCCGACCTACGAGCAGTACTTC.

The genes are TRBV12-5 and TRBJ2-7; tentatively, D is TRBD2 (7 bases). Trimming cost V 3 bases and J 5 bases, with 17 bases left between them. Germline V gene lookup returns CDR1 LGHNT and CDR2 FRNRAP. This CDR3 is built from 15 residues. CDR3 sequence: CASGFEGGRRNEQYF. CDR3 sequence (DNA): TGTGCTAGTGGTTTCGAGGGGGGGCGGCGGAACGAGCAGTACTTC.

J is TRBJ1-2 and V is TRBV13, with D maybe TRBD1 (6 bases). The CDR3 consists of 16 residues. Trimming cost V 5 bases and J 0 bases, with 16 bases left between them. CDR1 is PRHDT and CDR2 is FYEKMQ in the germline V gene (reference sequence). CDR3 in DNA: TGTGCCAGCAGCCAACACAGGGATACTACTAACTATGGCTACACCTTC. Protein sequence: CASSQHRDTTNYGYTF.

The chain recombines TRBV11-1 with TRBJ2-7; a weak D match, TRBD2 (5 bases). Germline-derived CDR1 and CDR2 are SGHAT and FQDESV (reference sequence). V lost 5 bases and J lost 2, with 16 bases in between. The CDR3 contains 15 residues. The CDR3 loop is CASSLEGGVTYEQYF. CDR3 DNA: TGTGCCAGCAGCCTAGAGGGCGGCGTTACCTACGAGCAGTACTTC. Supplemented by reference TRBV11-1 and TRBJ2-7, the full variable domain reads EAEVAQSPRYKITEKSQAVAFWCDPISGHATLYWYRQILGQGPELLVQFQDESVVDDSQLPKDRFSAERLKGVDSTLKIQPAELGDSAMYLCASSLEGGVTYEQYFGPGTRLTVT.

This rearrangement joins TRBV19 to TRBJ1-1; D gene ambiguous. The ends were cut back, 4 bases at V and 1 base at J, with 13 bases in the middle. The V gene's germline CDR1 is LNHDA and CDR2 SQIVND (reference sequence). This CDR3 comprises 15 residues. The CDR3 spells CASSKGRSGNTEAFF. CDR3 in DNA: TGTGCCAGTAGTAAAGGCCGGAGCGGGAACACTGAAGCTTTCTTT.

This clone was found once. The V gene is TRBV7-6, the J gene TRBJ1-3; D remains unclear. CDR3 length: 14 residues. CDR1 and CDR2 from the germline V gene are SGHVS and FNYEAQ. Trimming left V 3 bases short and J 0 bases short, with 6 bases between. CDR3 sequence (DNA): TGTGCCAGCAGCTTTGCAGTCTCTGGAAACACCATATATTTT. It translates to CASSFAVSGNTIYF.

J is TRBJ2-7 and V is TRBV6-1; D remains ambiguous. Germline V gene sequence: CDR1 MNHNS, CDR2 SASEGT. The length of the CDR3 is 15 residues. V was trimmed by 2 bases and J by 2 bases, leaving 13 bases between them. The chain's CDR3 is CASSERVRTPYEQYF. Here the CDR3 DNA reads TGTGCCAGCAGTGAAAGGGTAAGGACCCCCTACGAGCAGTACTTC.

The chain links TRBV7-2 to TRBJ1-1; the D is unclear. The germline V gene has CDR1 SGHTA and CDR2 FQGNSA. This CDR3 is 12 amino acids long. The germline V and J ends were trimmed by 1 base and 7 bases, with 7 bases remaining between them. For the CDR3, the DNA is TGTGCCAGCAGCTTAGTCGGATTTGAAGCTTTCTTT. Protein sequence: CASSLVGFEAFF.

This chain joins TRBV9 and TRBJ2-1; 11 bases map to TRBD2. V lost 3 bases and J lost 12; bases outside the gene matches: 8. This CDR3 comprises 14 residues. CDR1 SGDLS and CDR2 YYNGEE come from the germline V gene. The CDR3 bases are TGTGCCAGCAGCGGATGGACTAGCGGGTGGGGGCAGTTCTTC. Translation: CASSGWTSGWGQFF.

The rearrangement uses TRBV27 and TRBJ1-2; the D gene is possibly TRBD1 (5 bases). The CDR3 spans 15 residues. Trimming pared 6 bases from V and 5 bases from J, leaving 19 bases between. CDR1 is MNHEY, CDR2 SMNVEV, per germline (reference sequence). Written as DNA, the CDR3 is TGTGCCAGCAGCCGACTGATAGGGAGGGGTTATGGCTACACCTTC. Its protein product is CASSRLIGRGYGYTF.

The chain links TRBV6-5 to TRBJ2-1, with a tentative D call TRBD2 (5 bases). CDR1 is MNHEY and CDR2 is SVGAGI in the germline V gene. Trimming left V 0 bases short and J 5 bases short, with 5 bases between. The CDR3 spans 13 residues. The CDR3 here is CASSYSEDNEQFF. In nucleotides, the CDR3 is TGTGCCAGCAGTTACTCGGAGGACAATGAGCAGTTCTTC.